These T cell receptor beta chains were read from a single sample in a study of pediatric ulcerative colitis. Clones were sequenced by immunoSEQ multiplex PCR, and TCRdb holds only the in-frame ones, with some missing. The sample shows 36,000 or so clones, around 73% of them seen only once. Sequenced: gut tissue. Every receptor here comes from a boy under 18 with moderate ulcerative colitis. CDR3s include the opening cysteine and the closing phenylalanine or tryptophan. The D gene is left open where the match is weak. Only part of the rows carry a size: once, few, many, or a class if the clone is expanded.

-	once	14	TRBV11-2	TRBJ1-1	TGTGCCAGCAGCTTAATAGGGGGAAGGACTGAAGCTTTCTTT	CASSLIGGRTEAFF
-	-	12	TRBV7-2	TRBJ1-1	TGTGCCAGCAGCTATAGGGGCACTGAAGCTTTCTTT	CASSYRGTEAFF
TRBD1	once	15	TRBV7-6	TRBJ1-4	TGTGCCAGCAGCTCGCCCACAGGGGGAAATGAAAAACTGTTTTTT	CASSSPTGGNEKLFF
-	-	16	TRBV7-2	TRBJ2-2	TGTGCCAGCAGCCCCCGGACGGCCGCGAACACCGGGGAGCTGTTTTTT	CASSPRTAANTGELFF
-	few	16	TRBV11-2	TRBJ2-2	TGTGCCAGCAGTTCATTCCGGGGTAGGGTGGCCGGGGAGCTGTTTTTT	CASSSFRGRVAGELFF
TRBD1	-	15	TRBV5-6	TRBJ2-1	TGTGCCAGCAGCTTTGACAGGGGGTCCCCCAATGAGCAGTTCTTC	CASSFDRGSPNEQFF
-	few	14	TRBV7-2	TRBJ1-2	TGTGCCAGCAGCTTAGGGGACAAGACTAAGAGCTACACCTTC	CASSLGDKTKSYTF
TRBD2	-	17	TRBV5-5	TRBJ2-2	TGTGCCAGCAGCTTGGGTAGCGGGAGTGGAAACACCGGGGAGCTGTTTTTT	CASSLGSGSGNTGELFF
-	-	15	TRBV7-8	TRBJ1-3	TGTGCCAGCAGCTTAGGGCTCGCGGCTGGAAACACCATATATTTT	CASSLGLAAGNTIYF
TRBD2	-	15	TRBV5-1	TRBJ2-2	TGCGCCAGCAGCATGGAGACTAGCGCGGGCGGGGAGCTGTTTTTT	CASSMETSAGGELFF
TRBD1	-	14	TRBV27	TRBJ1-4	TGTGCCAGCAGCATGGACAGGGGGCTTGAAAAACTGTTTTTT	CASSMDRGLEKLFF
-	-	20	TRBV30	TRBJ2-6	TGTGCCTGGAGTGTAAAGGCTGGGGGCCCTAAATTCTCTGGGGCCAACGTCCTGACTTTC	CAWSVKAGGPKFSGANVLTF
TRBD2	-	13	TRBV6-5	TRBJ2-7	TGTGCCAGCAGAGCGGGACTATTGTACGAGCAGTACTTC	CASRAGLLYEQYF
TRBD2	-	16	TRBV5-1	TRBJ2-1	TGCGCCAGCAGCTCAGAGCGGGAGGGCCTTGTCAATGAGCAGTTCTTC	CASSSEREGLVNEQFF
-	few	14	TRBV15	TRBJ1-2	TGTGCCACCAGCATGGGTCAGCCTAACTATGGCTACACCTTC	CATSMGQPNYGYTF
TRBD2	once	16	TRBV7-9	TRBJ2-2	TGTGCCAGCAGCTCAAGGACTAGCGGGATGGTCGGGGAGCTGTTTTTT	CASSSRTSGMVGELFF
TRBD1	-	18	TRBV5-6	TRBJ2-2	TGTGCCAGCAGCACCATATATACAGGGGGTCTAGGGACCGGGGAGCTGTTTTTT	CASSTIYTGGLGTGELFF
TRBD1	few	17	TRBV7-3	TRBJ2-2	TGTGCCAGCAGCTTAACCGGGGACAGGGGGAACACCGGGGAGCTGTTTTTT	CASSLTGDRGNTGELFF
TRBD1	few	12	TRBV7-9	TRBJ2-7	TGTGCCAGCAGCAAGACAGGGTACGAGCAGTACTTC	CASSKTGYEQYF
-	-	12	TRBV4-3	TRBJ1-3	TGCGCCAGCAGCCAAGATGAAAACACCATATATTTT	CASSQDENTIYF
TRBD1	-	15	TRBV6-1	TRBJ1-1	TGTGCCAGCAGTGAAAGACAGGGGATGAACACTGAAGCTTTCTTT	CASSERQGMNTEAFF
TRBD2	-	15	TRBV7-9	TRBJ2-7	TGTGCCAGCAGCTCCGGGACTAGCGGGAACAGCGAGCAGTACTTC	CASSSGTSGNSEQYF
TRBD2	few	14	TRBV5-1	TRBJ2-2	TGCGCCAGCCGCTCCAGCGGGGACACCGGGGAGCTGTTTTTT	CASRSSGDTGELFF
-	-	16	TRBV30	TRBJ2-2	TGTGCCTGGAGACCACCCCGGGGGACGAACACCGGGGAGCTGTTTTTT	CAWRPPRGTNTGELFF
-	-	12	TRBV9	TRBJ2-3	TGTGCCAGCAGCCCCTACGGGGGTACGCAGTATTTT	CASSPYGGTQYF
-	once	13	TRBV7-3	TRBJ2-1	TGTGCCAGCAGCCCCGGAAGGGGCCCTGAGCAGTTCTTC	CASSPGRGPEQFF
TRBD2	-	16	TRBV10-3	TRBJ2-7	TGTGCCATCACCCCGTCGACTAGCGGGAGATTGTACGAGCAGTACTTC	CAITPSTSGRLYEQYF
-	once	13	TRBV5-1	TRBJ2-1	TGCGCCAGCAGCTTGCCCCCGGGACCCCGGGAGTTCTTC	CASSLPPGPREFF
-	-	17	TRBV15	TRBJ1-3	TGTGCCACCAGCAGAGGCCAGGACCCTTTCTCTGGAAACACCATATATTTT	CATSRGQDPFSGNTIYF
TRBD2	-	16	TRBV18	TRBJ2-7	TGTGCCAGCTCACCAGGACTAGCGGGAGCGGGATACGAGCAGTACTTC	CASSPGLAGAGYEQYF
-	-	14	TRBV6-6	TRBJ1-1	TGTGCCAGCAGTTACCCCCTCATCAACACTGAAGCTTTCTTT	CASSYPLINTEAFF
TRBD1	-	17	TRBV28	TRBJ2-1	TGTGCCAGCAGTCCGTTGGAGGGACAGGGGGCCTTAAATGAGCAGTTCTTC	CASSPLEGQGALNEQFF
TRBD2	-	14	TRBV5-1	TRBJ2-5	TGCGCCAGCAGCTTCGGAGCGGGGAAAGAGACCCAGTACTTC	CASSFGAGKETQYF
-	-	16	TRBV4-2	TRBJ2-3	TGTGCCAGCAGCCAAGCCACCGCGGGGGCTTATGATACGCAGTATTTT	CASSQATAGAYDTQYF
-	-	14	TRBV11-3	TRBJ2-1	TGTGCCAGCAGCTTATCGAGCTCCTACAATGAGCAGTTCTTC	CASSLSSSYNEQFF
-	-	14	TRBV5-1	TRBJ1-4	TGCGCCAGCAGCTTGTTTCAGGGCGACGAAAAACTGTTTTTT	CASSLFQGDEKLFF
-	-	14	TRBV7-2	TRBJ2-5	TGTGCCAGCAGCCCTCCTACAGTAAGAGAGACCCAGTACTTC	CASSPPTVRETQYF
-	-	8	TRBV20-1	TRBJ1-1	TGCAGTGTCGCTGAAGCTTTCTTT	CSVAEAFF
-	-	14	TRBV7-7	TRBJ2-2	TGTGCTAGCAGTCAGACAGAGAACACCGGGGAGCTGTTTTTT	CASSQTENTGELFF
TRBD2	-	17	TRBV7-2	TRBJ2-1	TGTGCCAGCACCCTAGGGGTAAGCCGGGGGGGCCGAAGTGAGCAGTTCTTC	CASTLGVSRGGRSEQFF
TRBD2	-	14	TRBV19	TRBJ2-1	TGTGCCAGTAGTATTAGCGGGGGACACAATGAGCAGTTCTTC	CASSISGGHNEQFF
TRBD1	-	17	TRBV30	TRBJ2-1	TGTGCCTGGAGCGACCCGGGACAGGGGGCGCGCTACAATGAGCAGTTCTTC	CAWSDPGQGARYNEQFF
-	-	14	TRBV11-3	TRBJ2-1	TGTGCCAGCAGCTCACTTCCCCCTGTCAATGAGCAGTTCTTC	CASSSLPPVNEQFF
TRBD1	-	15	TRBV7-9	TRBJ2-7	TGTGCCAGCAGCACAGACCTGACAGGGGGTTACGAGCAGTACTTC	CASSTDLTGGYEQYF
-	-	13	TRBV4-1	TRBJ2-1	TGCGCCAGCAGCCAAGTCCGGGAAAATGAGCAGTTCTTC	CASSQVRENEQFF
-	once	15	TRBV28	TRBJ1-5	TGTGCCAGCAGTCCGACAACTTCTAGCAATCAGCCCCAGCATTTT	CASSPTTSSNQPQHF
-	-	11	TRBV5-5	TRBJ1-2	TGTGCCAGCAGCCGACCCGGGGGCTACACCTTC	CASSRPGGYTF
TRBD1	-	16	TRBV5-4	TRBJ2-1	TGTGCCAGCAGCTCGACCGACAGGGGCCCCTACAATGAGCAGTTCTTC	CASSSTDRGPYNEQFF
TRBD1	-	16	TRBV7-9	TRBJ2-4	TGTGCCAGCAGCCTAACCGGGACAGGGTCCAAAAACATTCAGTACTTC	CASSLTGTGSKNIQYF